The present T cell receptor (beta chain) was sequenced within a study of blood T cell repertoires in COVID-19. Study-wide background: Samples taken during acute and convalescent COVID-19 were collected in the United States, Italy and Spain.

In the original analysis: Cell counts per sample came from amplifying reference gene primers. The data were produced by immunoSEQ multiplex PCR, yet TCRdb's version contains in-frame clones alone and is incomplete. The DNA gave D and trimming, while V, J and clone size come from that table. The sample lists about 110,000 clones, around 78% occurring once. Germline lookup yields CDR1 LNHDA and CDR2 SQIVND (reference sequence). CDR3 length equals 15 residues. Trimming removed 6 bases at V and 7 bases at J, with 21 bases between. The sample was peripheral blood. The chain uses TRBV19 and TRBJ1-1; tentative D call: TRBD1 (6 bases). This clonotype was sampled from a woman in her fifties or sixties with acute or convalescent COVID-19. The CDR3 loop is CASSPSDRRSSEAFF. The CDR3 DNA reads as TGTGCCAGTAGCCCGTCTGACAGGCGCTCGAGTGAAGCTTTCTTT.